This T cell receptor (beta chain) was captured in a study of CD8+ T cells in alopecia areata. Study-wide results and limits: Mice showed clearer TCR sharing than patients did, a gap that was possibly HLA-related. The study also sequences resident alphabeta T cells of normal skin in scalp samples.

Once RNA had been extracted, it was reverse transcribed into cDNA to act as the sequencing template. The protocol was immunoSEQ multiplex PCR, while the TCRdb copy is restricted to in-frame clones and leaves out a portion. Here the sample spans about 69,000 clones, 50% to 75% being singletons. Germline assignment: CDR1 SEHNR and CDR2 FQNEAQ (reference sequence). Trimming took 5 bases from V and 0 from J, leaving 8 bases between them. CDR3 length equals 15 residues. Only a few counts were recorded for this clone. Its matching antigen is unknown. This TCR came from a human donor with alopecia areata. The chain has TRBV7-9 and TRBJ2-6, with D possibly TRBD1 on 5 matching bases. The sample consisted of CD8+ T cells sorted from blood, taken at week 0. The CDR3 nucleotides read TGTGCCAGCAGCAGACAGCACTCTGGGGCCAACGTCCTGACTTTC. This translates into CASSRQHSGANVLTF.